This TCR beta chain stems from a study of T cell changes during pregnancy in multiple sclerosis. Germline-derived CDR1 and CDR2 are LGHNT and FRNRAP. CDR3 length equals 15 residues. Trimming pared 2 bases from V and 0 bases from J, leaving 11 bases between. Produced via immunoSEQ multiplex PCR; TCRdb's table is partial and in-frame only. This sample yields 70,000 to 85,000 clones, of which roughly 94% are seen a single time; over 1.3% belongs to the top ten. This specimen consisted of peripheral blood, obtained before pregnancy. The TCR originated in a female donor with multiple sclerosis, enrolled in a pregnancy study. The rearrangement links TRBV12-5 to TRBJ2-7, with D possibly matching TRBD2 (5 bases). CDR3 in DNA: TGTGCTAGTGGTTTGACTCCGGGAACCTCCTACGAGCAGTACTTC. Translation: CASGLTPGTSYEQYF.